This is a list of T cell receptor beta chains from one sample in a study of blood T cell repertoires in COVID-19. Data came from immunoSEQ multiplex PCR; TCRdb stores just in-frame clones and leaves some out. The sample carries almost 300,000 clones, roughly 89% recorded once. The sequenced sample was peripheral blood. The receptors stem from a woman in her thirties with COVID-19, enrolled during active disease. Each CDR3 is given with its conserved first and last residue. The D gene is left open where the match is weak. Where a row states a size, it is once, few, many or the class of an expanded clone; other rows omit it.

v_gene	d_gene	j_gene	abundance	CDR3nt	CDR3aa
TRBV11-2	TRBD2	TRBJ2-3	.	TGTGCCAGCAGCTTAGGTGTACTAGCGGAACCGGCATACACAGATACGCAGTATTTT	CASSLGVLAEPAYTDTQYF
TRBV5-1	.	TRBJ1-1	.	TGCGCCAGCAGCTTGGTTCGGAGAATGAACACTGAAGCTTTCTTT	CASSLVRRMNTEAFF
TRBV6-4	.	TRBJ1-5	.	TGTGCCAGCAGTGTCAGGTATAATCAGCCCCAGCATTTT	CASSVRYNQPQHF
TRBV18	.	TRBJ2-6	.	TGTGCCAGCTCACCCGCCTTGAGCTCTGGGGCCAACGTCCTGACTTTC	CASSPALSSGANVLTF
TRBV11-2	TRBD1	TRBJ1-3	.	TGTGCCAGCAGCTCACTCGGGGACAGGGGGCGGTATGGAAACACCATATATTTT	CASSSLGDRGRYGNTIYF
TRBV28	TRBD1	TRBJ1-2	.	TGTGCCAGCAGACATCGACAGGGAAACTATGGCTACACCTTC	CASRHRQGNYGYTF
TRBV10-1	.	TRBJ2-2	.	TGCGCCAGCAGTCCGACCGGCTTCCAGGCCGGGGAGCTGTTTTTT	CASSPTGFQAGELFF
TRBV4-1	.	TRBJ2-7	.	TGCGCCAGCAGCCCAGGCCCAGGGCCCTACGAGCAGTACTTC	CASSPGPGPYEQYF
TRBV10-2	.	TRBJ2-7	.	TGCGCCAGCAGTGAAGGGCAACAGGGTGACTACGAGCAGTACTTC	CASSEGQQGDYEQYF
TRBV6-2/TRBV6-3	.	TRBJ2-7	.	TGTGCCAGCAGTTACGTTCTGTCCTTTTACGAGCAGTACTTC	CASSYVLSFYEQYF
TRBV11-3	.	TRBJ1-1	.	TGTGCCAGCAGCACGCGTCCGGGTCCTGACACTGAAGCTTTCTTT	CASSTRPGPDTEAFF
TRBV9	.	TRBJ1-1	.	TGTGCCAGCAGCGCCTACCCCGACAGGGAAGCTTTCTTT	CASSAYPDREAFF
TRBV10-3	.	TRBJ1-6	.	TGTGCCATCAGTGAGTATGACAGGTCGGCGTCACCCCTCCACTTT	CAISEYDRSASPLHF
TRBV28	.	TRBJ1-2	.	TGTGCCAGCAGTTTAAAGGGACACCTCTATGGCTACACCTTC	CASSLKGHLYGYTF
TRBV4-1	TRBD1	TRBJ1-1	.	TGCGCCAGCAGCCAGGAGACAGGGTGGAACACTGAAGCTTTCTTT	CASSQETGWNTEAFF
TRBV6-5	TRBD1	TRBJ1-6	.	TGTGCCAGCAGTTACTTACAGGGGAGAAATTCACCCCTCCACTTT	CASSYLQGRNSPLHF
TRBV19	TRBD1	TRBJ2-7	.	TGTGCCAGTTGCCGGGACAGGGCCTCACAGCAGTACTTC	CASCRDRASQQYF
TRBV5-4	.	TRBJ1-2	.	TGTGCCAGCAGCTCCGCGCGGGGAGCTGGCTACACCTTC	CASSSARGAGYTF
TRBV6-5	.	TRBJ1-2	.	TGTGCCAGCAGTTACTCCATCAGTTATGGCTACACCTTC	CASSYSISYGYTF
TRBV3-1/TRBV3-2	.	TRBJ1-2	.	TGTGCCAGCAGCCAAGGAATTCTAGGCTATGGCTACACCTTC	CASSQGILGYGYTF
TRBV25-1	.	TRBJ1-1	.	TGTGCCAGCAGTGACAGGCCAGAGAGAACTGAAGCTTTCTTT	CASSDRPERTEAFF
TRBV9	.	TRBJ1-1	.	TGTGCCAGCGAGGAGGGGCGAGCTTTCTTT	CASEEGRAFF
TRBV27	TRBD1	TRBJ1-1	.	TGTGCCAGCAGTTTTCACAGGGGGCTGGGCACTGAAGCTTTCTTT	CASSFHRGLGTEAFF
TRBV6-1	.	TRBJ1-5	.	TGTGCCAGCAGTGAACCGAAAGGGGGTAACAATCAGCCCCAGCATTTT	CASSEPKGGNNQPQHF
TRBV11-2	.	TRBJ2-5	.	TGTGCCAGCAGCTTTACGCCCTTGCGTCAAGAGACCCAGTACTTC	CASSFTPLRQETQYF
TRBV2	.	TRBJ1-4	.	TGTGCCAGCACACATGACAGTAATGAAAAACTGTTTTTT	CASTHDSNEKLFF
TRBV6-5	.	TRBJ1-1	once	TGTGCCAGCAGTTACGGGGGGGGCACTGAAGCTTTCTTT	CASSYGGGTEAFF
TRBV18	TRBD1	TRBJ1-1	.	TGTGCCAGCTACCCCGGGACAGCGAACACTGAAGCTTTCTTT	CASYPGTANTEAFF
TRBV29-1	.	TRBJ1-1	.	TGCAGCCCCGTGGACAGAATGAACACTGAAGCTTTCTTT	CSPVDRMNTEAFF
TRBV11-2	.	TRBJ2-7	.	TGTGCCAGCAGCTTAGGTGGGGGGGCTTGGTCCTACGAGCAGTACTTC	CASSLGGGAWSYEQYF
TRBV6-5	.	TRBJ2-2	.	TGTGCCAGCCGAAACAGGGAGAACACCGGGGAGCTGTTTTTT	CASRNRENTGELFF
TRBV30	.	TRBJ1-6	.	TGTGCCTGGAGTGGGGGTCGACTGAGGCCGGGATCACCCCTCCACTTT	CAWSGGRLRPGSPLHF
TRBV10-2	.	TRBJ1-4	.	TGCGCCAGCAGTGAGTCGGCCGGAGGGGAAAAACTGTTTTTT	CASSESAGGEKLFF
TRBV5-6	.	TRBJ1-3	.	TGTGCCAGCACTCTACGTACTGATTTGTCCGGAAACACCATATATTTT	CASTLRTDLSGNTIYF
TRBV9	.	TRBJ2-5	.	TGTGCCAGCAGCGTGGGAGCGGGCCAAGAGACCCAGTACTTC	CASSVGAGQETQYF
TRBV11-2	.	TRBJ2-7	.	TGTGCCAGCAGCCGGGGGGGGACAGGGAAGGGCGAGCAGTACTTC	CASSRGGTGKGEQYF
TRBV5-4	.	TRBJ1-2	.	TGTGCCAGCAACGTCGACCTCGGGGGTGGCTACACCTTC	CASNVDLGGGYTF
TRBV2	.	TRBJ1-1	.	TGTGCCTCAGAGGGCAGGGGCTATAACACTGAAGCTTTCTTT	CASEGRGYNTEAFF
TRBV5-4	TRBD1	TRBJ2-1	.	TGTGCCAGCAGCTCCGGAAGGACAGGGGGCCCGTTCTTC	CASSSGRTGGPFF
TRBV24-1	.	TRBJ2-7	few	TGTGCCACCAGTGATATGGGCAGCCTTTACAAATTTAGCTCCTACGAGCAGTACTTC	CATSDMGSLYKFSSYEQYF
TRBV19	.	TRBJ1-1	.	TGTGCCAGTACACAGGGAAGTACTGAAGCTTTCTTT	CASTQGSTEAFF
TRBV14	.	TRBJ1-6	.	TGTGCCAGCAGCCCTACGGGCGGGAATTCACCCCTCCACTTT	CASSPTGGNSPLHF
TRBV18	TRBD2	TRBJ2-7	.	TGTGCCAGCTCACCAGCGGGGGGTCCAGGCGAGCAGTACTTC	CASSPAGGPGEQYF
TRBV2	.	TRBJ2-7	once	TGTGCCAGCGGAGGGGGGGGCGACTACGAGCAGTACTTC	CASGGGGDYEQYF
TRBV11-2	.	TRBJ1-2	.	TGTGCCAGCAGCCCGGGACTTTATGGCTACACCTTC	CASSPGLYGYTF
TRBV30	.	TRBJ1-5	.	TGTGCCTGGGCCAGGGCTAGCAATCAGCCCCAGCATTTT	CAWARASNQPQHF
TRBV7-9	.	TRBJ1-2	.	TGTGCCAGCAGCCCAGCCATGGGGGGAAGAGTCTATGGCTACACCTTC	CASSPAMGGRVYGYTF
TRBV10-1	TRBD1	TRBJ1-1	.	TGCGCCAGCAGTGACACGACAGGGGTTGACGTGAACACTGAAGCTTTCTTT	CASSDTTGVDVNTEAFF